The 29 T cell receptor beta chains listed next were all sequenced from one sample in a study of cytomegalovirus exposure and HLA in healthy donors (dated by TCRdb to about 2017). Library prep was done by the immunoSEQ multiplex PCR assay. The source is immuneACCESS, and TCRdb retained only in-frame sequences with V and J called. Part of the clones is not carried over; for the studies checked, unresolved V genes explain less than half of this, and the remainder is unexplained. The sample includes some 40,000 clones, with approximately 95% observed a single time. Of the sample, over 3% falls within the top ten clones. Sequencing used PBMCs. These TCRs come from a man aged 18 to 29 in good health and CMV-seronegative.

The J gene is TRBJ2-3, the V gene TRBV5-8; 12 nucleotides line up with TRBD2. In germline, CDR1 is SGHTS, CDR2 YDEGEE. Trimming cost V 2 bases and J 0 bases; bases outside gene matches: 4. CDR3 size: 17 residues. CDR3 loop: CASSFGLAGGSTDTQYF. Here the CDR3 DNA reads TGTGCCAGCAGCTTTGGCCTAGCGGGGGGGAGCACAGATACGCAGTATTTT. Supplemented by reference TRBV5-8 and TRBJ2-3, the full variable domain reads EAGVTQSPTHLIKTRGQQATLRCSPISGHTSVYWYQQALGLGLQFLLWYDEGEERNRGNFPPRFSGRQFPNYSSELNVNALELEDSALYLCASSFGLAGGSTDTQYFGPGTRLTVL.

This clone was picked up one time. The chain carries TRBV12-5 and TRBJ1-5; unclear D gene. The CDR3 covers 14 residues. V was clipped by 5 bases and J by 2 bases, with 10 bases between them. Germline CDR1 and CDR2: LGHNT and FRNRAP. CDR3 sequence: CASGHARGNQPQHF. The CDR3, as DNA: TGTGCTAGTGGTCATGCCCGAGGCAATCAGCCCCAGCATTTT.

The rearrangement joins TRBV20-1 to TRBJ2-3; D is unresolved. From germline, CDR1 is DFQATT and CDR2 SNEGSKA (reference sequence). This CDR3 is 11 amino acids long. The V gene lost 8 bases and the J gene lost 1 base, with 7 bases spanning the gap. The CDR3 nucleotides read TGCAGTATGGCGGGCACAGATACGCAGTATTTT. This encodes CSMAGTDTQYF.

Here the CDR3 DNA reads TGTGCCAGCGGGGAGACTGCTTATGAAGCTTTCTTT. This sequence encodes CASGETAYEAFF. The V call is TRBV28, the J call TRBJ1-1; D is uncertain. The germline V gene encodes CDR1 MDHEN and CDR2 SYDVKM. Deletions cut 8 bases from V and 7 bases from J, with 14 bases between. The CDR3 contains 12 residues.

This sequence joins TRBV7-3 and TRBJ1-1; no clear D. V shed 2 bases and J shed 7 bases, with 11 bases lying between them. The CDR3 is 13 residues long. Looked up from germline, CDR1 is SGHTA and CDR2 is FQGTGA. Written as DNA, the CDR3 is TGTGCCAGCAGCTTAGACCGAGGGTTTGAAGCTTTCTTT. Amino acid sequence: CASSLDRGFEAFF.

The rearrangement joins TRBV6-1 to TRBJ1-5; 10 positions match TRBD1. The CDR3 sequence is 16 residues long. In germline, CDR1 is MNHNS, CDR2 SASEGT. The junction had 5 bases not matched to a gene; V was cut back by 3 bases and J by 3 bases. CDR3 nucleotides: TGTGCCAGCAGTGATGCTGACAGGGGGCTCAATCAGCCCCAGCATTTT. Protein product: CASSDADRGLNQPQHF.

The rearrangement uses TRBV7-9 and TRBJ2-7, with 15 bases lining up with TRBD2. After removal of 4 bases from V and 7 bases from J, the junction contained 2 bases not matched to a gene. CDR1 SEHNR and CDR2 FQNEAQ come from the germline V gene (reference sequence). The CDR3 is made up of 14 amino acids. Written as DNA, the CDR3 is TGTGCCAGCAGCTCGGGACTAGCGGGGGGTGAGCAGTACTTC. Residues: CASSSGLAGGEQYF.

The chain combines TRBV9 with TRBJ1-4; D perhaps matches TRBD1 (6 bases). V lost 0 bases and J lost 8, with 14 bases in between. This CDR3 spans 15 amino acids. The germline V gene encodes CDR1 SGDLS and CDR2 YYNGEE. The CDR3 nucleotides read TGTGCCAGCAGCGTAGGTCCAGGGGAAGGGGAAAAACTGTTTTTT. Its translation is CASSVGPGEGEKLFF.

The chain joins TRBV7-3 to TRBJ2-2; tentatively, D is TRBD2 (6 bases). CDR3 size: 15 residues. Germline V CDR1 and CDR2: SGHTA, FQGTGA. V dropped 3 bases and J dropped 9 bases, with 17 bases sitting between them. The chain's CDR3 is CASSFRGGLERELFF. Written as DNA, the CDR3 is TGTGCCAGCAGCTTTCGGGGAGGCCTAGAGCGGGAGCTGTTTTTT.

This clone showed up just a few times. V and J are TRBV20-1 and TRBJ2-1; TRBD2 matches at 7 bases. CDR1 and CDR2 from the germline V gene are DFQATT and SNEGSKA (reference sequence). With 6 bases clipped from V and 12 bases from J, the junction kept 8 bases outside the gene matches. This CDR3 contains 11 residues. The CDR3 spells CSAGLEVGQFF. CDR3 bases: TGCAGTGCCGGACTAGAAGTGGGGCAGTTCTTC.

The V gene is TRBV11-1, the J gene TRBJ2-2, with 7 bases that match TRBD2. V was clipped by 5 bases and J by 2 bases; unmatched bases: 11. The CDR3 loop spans 17 amino acids. Germline lookup yields CDR1 SGHAT and CDR2 FQDESV (reference sequence). The chain's CDR3 is CASSHPGGTINTGELFF. The CDR3 DNA sequence: TGTGCCAGCAGCCACCCAGGCGGGACTATTAACACCGGGGAGCTGTTTTTT. Variable domain in full (rest from reference TRBV11-1 and TRBJ2-2): EAEVAQSPRYKITEKSQAVAFWCDPISGHATLYWYRQILGQGPELLVQFQDESVVDDSQLPKDRFSAERLKGVDSTLKIQPAELGDSAMYLCASSHPGGTINTGELFFGEGSRLTVL.

The chain carries TRBV19 and TRBJ2-6; the match to TRBD2 covers 9 bases. Germline-derived CDR1 and CDR2 are LNHDA and SQIVND (reference sequence). V shed 8 bases, J shed 0 bases, and the junction held 5 bases outside the gene matches. The CDR3 totals 16 residues. The CDR3 coding sequence is TGTGCCAGTTCGCTAGCGGGGATCTCTGGGGCCAACGTCCTGACTTTC. Residues: CASSLAGISGANVLTF.

This chain links TRBV28 with TRBJ2-1; D possibly corresponds to TRBD1 (6 bases). Per the germline V gene, CDR1 is MDHEN and CDR2 is SYDVKM. The germline V and J ends were trimmed by 2 bases and 0 bases, with 17 bases remaining between them. CDR3 length: 18 amino acids. CDR3 bases: TGTGCCAGCAGTTTAGGGGGCGCCCCGGGATTCTCCTACAATGAGCAGTTCTTC. Encoded protein: CASSLGGAPGFSYNEQFF.

V and J are TRBV6-1 and TRBJ2-7, with D possibly being TRBD2 (5 bases). From germline, CDR1 is MNHNS and CDR2 SASEGT. The V and J ends lost 2 bases and 5 bases respectively, with 13 bases between them. The CDR3 totals 14 residues. The CDR3, as DNA: TGTGCCAGCAGTGAAAAAGGCCTCGGGGACGAGCAGTACTTC. This gives the protein CASSEKGLGDEQYF.

A single count supports this clone. The V and J genes are TRBV11-2 and TRBJ2-1; a possible D gene is TRBD1 (7 bases). The CDR3 contains 15 residues. V was shortened by 5 bases and J by 3 bases, with 14 bases between the two germline ends. Germline assignment: CDR1 SGHAT and CDR2 FQNNGV. The CDR3 sequence: CASSTSGGIYNEQFF. The CDR3 DNA reads as TGTGCCAGCAGCACCTCAGGGGGGATCTACAATGAGCAGTTCTTC.

The CDR3 reads CASSLASGSGYNEQFF. The CDR3 nucleotides read TGTGCCAGCAGTTTAGCCAGCGGGAGCGGCTACAATGAGCAGTTCTTC. The chain joins TRBV28 to TRBJ2-1; 8 bases fit TRBD2. V lost 2 bases to trimming and J lost 3 bases; unmatched junction nucleotides: 6. This CDR3 spans 16 amino acids. The germline V gene has CDR1 MDHEN and CDR2 SYDVKM.

This clone was counted only a few times. This rearrangement joins TRBV5-1 to TRBJ2-1; 10 bases align to TRBD1. Unmatched junction bases numbered 5, after V lost 6 bases and J lost 2 bases. CDR1 is SGHRS, CDR2 YFSETQ, per germline. CDR3 length: 15 residues. CDR3 sequence reads: CASISGTGAYNEQFF. CDR3 sequence (DNA): TGCGCCAGCATATCCGGGACAGGGGCCTACAATGAGCAGTTCTTC.

The CDR3 here is CASSAIVSATTETQYF. In DNA form, the CDR3 reads TGTGCCAGCAGTGCGATCGTAAGCGCGACTACAGAGACCCAGTACTTC. The V gene is TRBV6-1, the J gene TRBJ2-5; D is possibly TRBD2 (5 bases). Germline V gene lookup returns CDR1 MNHNS and CDR2 SASEGT. The V and J ends lost 4 bases and 4 bases respectively, with 19 bases between them. The CDR3 has 16 amino acids.

V gene TRBV5-1 combines with J gene TRBJ1-2, with D possibly being TRBD1 (6 bases). Germline assignment: CDR1 SGHRS and CDR2 YFSETQ. V gave up 4 bases and J gave up 0 bases, with 22 bases separating them. This CDR3 contains 18 residues. Here the CDR3 DNA reads TGCGCCAGCAGCGGTGGAGGACAGAGGGGAAACTCTAACTATGGCTACACCTTC. Translation: CASSGGGQRGNSNYGYTF.

The gene calls are TRBV7-9 and TRBJ2-1; the D gene is possibly TRBD2 (6 bases). Germline lookup yields CDR1 SEHNR and CDR2 FQNEAQ (reference sequence). Trimming cost V 3 bases and J 4 bases, with 13 bases left between them. The CDR3 length is 15 residues. The CDR3: CASSFSGTSYNEQFF. The CDR3 DNA follows: TGTGCCAGCAGCTTCTCCGGGACTTCGTACAATGAGCAGTTCTTC.

The chain combines TRBV19 with TRBJ1-1; D not resolved. The CDR3 runs 12 residues. The germline V gene has CDR1 LNHDA and CDR2 SQIVND (reference sequence). The V end lost 7 bases, the J end lost 1 base, and 7 bases lay between the germline ends. For the CDR3, the DNA is TGTGCCAGTAACATACAGAACACTGAAGCTTTCTTT. Residues: CASNIQNTEAFF.

The genes are TRBV5-1 and TRBJ2-3, with D possibly matching TRBD2 (5 bases). The CDR3 has 17 amino acids. The ends were cut back, 1 base at V and 1 base at J, with 16 bases in the middle. The germline gives CDR1 SGHRS, CDR2 YFSETQ. DNA for the CDR3: TGCGCCAGCAGCTTGTTCACCGCCTCGGAGGGCACAGATACGCAGTATTTT. This sequence encodes CASSLFTASEGTDTQYF. The variable domain in full, with the rest retrieved from reference TRBV5-1 and TRBJ2-3, is KAGVTQTPRYLIKTRGQQVTLSCSPISGHRSVSWYQQTPGQGLQFLFEYFSETQRNKGNFPGRFSGRQFSNSRSEMNVSTLELGDSALYLCASSLFTASEGTDTQYFGPGTRLTVL.

The V and J genes are TRBV7-3 and TRBJ2-2; D is ambiguous. Deletions cut 1 base from V and 6 bases from J, with 6 bases between. The germline CDR1 and CDR2 sequences are SGHTA and FQGTGA. The CDR3 totals 13 residues. The chain's CDR3 is CASSLIGPGELFF. CDR3 DNA: TGTGCCAGCAGCTTAATCGGTCCCGGGGAGCTGTTTTTT.

The genes are TRBV7-6 and TRBJ1-1; 8 bases are a match to TRBD1. The ends lost 1 base at V and 2 bases at J; junction bases unmatched: 3. The germline CDR1 and CDR2 sequences are SGHVS and FNYEAQ. This CDR3 is 15 amino acids long. The CDR3 coding sequence is TGTGCCAGCAGCTTAGGGACAGGGTCCAACACTGAAGCTTTCTTT. This sequence encodes CASSLGTGSNTEAFF.

The chain uses TRBV14 and TRBJ1-1; possible D gene TRBD1, 5 bases. The CDR3 totals 11 residues. CDR1 and CDR2 from the germline V gene are SGHDN and FVKESK. The ends were cut back, 1 base at V and 11 bases at J, with 8 bases in the middle. The CDR3 loop is CASSQGRVAFF. In DNA, the CDR3 is TGTGCCAGCAGCCAAGGCAGGGTTGCTTTCTTT. Drawing the rest from reference TRBV14 and TRBJ1-1, the complete variable domain is EAGVTQFPSHSVIEKGQTVTLRCDPISGHDNLYWYRRVMGKEIKFLLHFVKESKQDESGMPNNRFLAERTGGTYSTLKVQPAELEDSGVYFCASSQGRVAFFGQGTRLTVV.

This chain joins TRBV28 and TRBJ1-5; 8 bases are shared with TRBD1. The CDR3 contains 17 residues. CDR1 is MDHEN, CDR2 SYDVKM, per germline. Trimming removed 8 bases from V and 0 bases from J; junction bases left unmatched: 12. In DNA, the CDR3 is TGTGCCAGCTTACCCGGGACAGGACTATATAGCAATCAGCCCCAGCATTTT. Translating it yields CASLPGTGLYSNQPQHF.

The CDR3, as DNA: TGTGCCTCCCCGGGGCAGGGGAAGTTCGGTGGCTACACCTTC. Translating it yields CASPGQGKFGGYTF. The chain uses TRBV2 and TRBJ1-2, with D possibly TRBD1 on 6 matching bases. Trimming pared 11 bases from V and 7 bases from J, leaving 23 bases between. CDR1 is SNHLY and CDR2 is FYNNEI in the germline V gene. The CDR3 is 14 amino acids.

This rearrangement joins TRBV2 to TRBJ2-7, with 7 bases matching TRBD1. Germline values: CDR1 SNHLY, CDR2 FYNNEI. CDR3 size: 14 residues. The V gene end was trimmed by 6 bases and the J gene end by 3 bases; junction bases not matched to a gene: 8. The CDR3 loop is CASSADRVGYEQYF. The CDR3 DNA is TGTGCCAGCAGCGCTGACAGGGTTGGCTACGAGCAGTACTTC.

The chain uses TRBV9 and TRBJ2-2; perhaps TRBD2 as D (6 bases). CDR1 and CDR2 (germline): SGDLS, YYNGEE. The CDR3 spans 14 residues. Trimming removed 7 bases at V and 3 bases at J, with 13 bases between. In DNA form, the CDR3 reads TGTGCCAGCGGACTCGGGGGTGACACCGGGGAGCTGTTTTTT. Its protein product is CASGLGGDTGELFF.